Here is one TCR beta chain with its context. This CDR3 has 14 amino acids. Germline values: CDR1 SSHAT, CDR2 FNYEAQ (reference sequence). Losses at the gene ends were 1 base for V and 5 bases for J; bases not matched to a gene: 4. The entry originates in a study of Ad26.COV2.S vaccination and SARS-CoV-2 variants. Generated by immunoSEQ multiplex PCR, the TCRdb table keeps only in-frame clones and is missing some. The sample includes about 400,000 clones, 83% of them seen just once. Treatment denoted: about 20 received Ad26.COV2.S at low or high dose, single or two shots; several received placebo; per-sample allocation not given. The study sampled participants on day 63 after the first vaccine or placebo injection.

The sample was peripheral blood, taken in a trial of Ad26.COV2.S vaccine versus placebo. This chain joins TRBV7-7 and TRBJ2-5; 7 bases align to TRBD2. This TCR derives from a person aged 18-65 years who received the Ad26.COV2.S COVID-19 vaccine or a placebo. This CDR3 reads CASSLERERETQYF. The CDR3 DNA reads TGTGCCAGCAGCTTAGAGCGGGAACGGGAGACCCAGTACTTC.